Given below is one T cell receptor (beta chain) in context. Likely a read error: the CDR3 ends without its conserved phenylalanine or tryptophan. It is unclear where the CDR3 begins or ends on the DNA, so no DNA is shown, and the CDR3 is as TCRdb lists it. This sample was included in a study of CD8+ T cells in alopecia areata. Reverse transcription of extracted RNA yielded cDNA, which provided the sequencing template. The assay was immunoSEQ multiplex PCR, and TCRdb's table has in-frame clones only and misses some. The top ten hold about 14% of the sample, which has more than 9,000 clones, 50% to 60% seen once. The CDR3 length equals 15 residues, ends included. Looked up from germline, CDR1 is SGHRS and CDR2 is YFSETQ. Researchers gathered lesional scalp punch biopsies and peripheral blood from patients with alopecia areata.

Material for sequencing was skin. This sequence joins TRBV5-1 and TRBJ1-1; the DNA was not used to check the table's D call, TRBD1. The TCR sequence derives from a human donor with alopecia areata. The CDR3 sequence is CASSLAGGEDRGRRG.